This TCR beta chain was sequenced during a study of blood T cell repertoires in COVID-19. Germline V gene data show CDR1 as SEHNR and CDR2 as FQNEAQ (reference sequence). Trimming took off 1 base at V and 4 bases at J, with 10 bases between the two ends. This CDR3 is 14 amino acids long. Using immunoSEQ multiplex PCR, the repertoire was profiled, and TCRdb retains in-frame clones only, with some absent. The sample holds 200,000 to 250,000 clones, about 85% seen once. The sequence derives from a woman of 80 years or more with active or convalescent COVID-19. Material for sequencing was peripheral blood. The rearrangement uses TRBV7-9 and TRBJ1-2; D gene ambiguous. This CDR3 is CASSLDGPFYGYTF. As DNA, the CDR3 is TGTGCCAGCAGCTTAGATGGGCCCTTCTATGGCTACACCTTC.